This is a list of T cell receptor beta chains from one sample in a study of CD8 T cells in ankylosing spondylitis. TCRdb independently ran MiXCR on the 5' RACE reads; one entry per CDR3 protein. The table records 800,000 to 900,000 distinct CDR3 sequences, about 12% of them present only once. Sequenced sample: blood, either unsorted or a sorted T cell fraction (not recorded which). Every receptor here comes from a male donor with ankylosing spondylitis. The CDR3 runs from the conserved cysteine through the conserved F or W.

v_call: TRBV7-2
cdr3_aa: CASSLGLSDTQYF

v_call: TRBV20-1
cdr3_aa: CSARQANGNTIYF

v_call: TRBV29-1
cdr3_aa: CSVKGRGNIQYF

v_call: TRBV20-1
cdr3_aa: CSARKWTGHGYTF

v_call: TRBV27
cdr3_aa: CASSLSTGTSGTYYNEQFF

v_call: TRBV2
cdr3_aa: CASRVETGELFF

v_call: TRBV6-6
cdr3_aa: CASSLTGTNEQFF

v_call: TRBV7-2
cdr3_aa: CASQASAYNEQFF

v_call: TRBV7-2
cdr3_aa: CASSLVSRLAGTGELFF

v_call: TRBV5-1
cdr3_aa: CASSLDGTSGNTIYF

v_call: TRBV27
cdr3_aa: CASRGAAESLYEQYF

v_call: TRBV20-1
cdr3_aa: CSARDPWGAHEKLFF

v_call: TRBV6-4
cdr3_aa: CASSDRDNNTEAFF

v_call: TRBV20-1
cdr3_aa: CSAPRDRWQYF

v_call: TRBV7-8
cdr3_aa: CASSLKRGGPEAFF

v_call: TRBV6-2/TRBV6-3
cdr3_aa: CASSYRPANEQFF

v_call: TRBV3-1
cdr3_aa: CASSPHGDSPLHF

v_call: TRBV6-1
cdr3_aa: CASWRQGAFEAFF

v_call: TRBV7-8
cdr3_aa: CASSLGTFGRETQYF

v_call: TRBV12-3/TRBV12-4
cdr3_aa: CASSSRQGQTGELFF

v_call: TRBV15
cdr3_aa: CATSRDLAYEQYF

v_call: TRBV7-8
cdr3_aa: CASSWGGTANTEAFF

v_call: TRBV10-3
cdr3_aa: CAIRVADRGGPNYGYTF

v_call: TRBV20-1
cdr3_aa: CSARDAGTDIQYF

v_call: TRBV20-1
cdr3_aa: CSAQTSTNIQYF

v_call: TRBV7-2
cdr3_aa: CASSSIAGGTGELFF

v_call: TRBV11-1
cdr3_aa: CASSLPPGQLSISGNTIYF

v_call: TRBV20-1
cdr3_aa: CSARETGRNQPQHF

v_call: TRBV4-2
cdr3_aa: CASSQYWSGVGEKLFF

v_call: TRBV5-1
cdr3_aa: CLSRIQPMDTEAFF

v_call: TRBV2
cdr3_aa: CASTGTPMNTGELFF

v_call: TRBV7-8
cdr3_aa: CASSLRWAGANTEAFF

v_call: TRBV7-2
cdr3_aa: CASSPDRWEETQYF

v_call: TRBV5-6
cdr3_aa: CASSLIGMGQETQYF

v_call: TRBV15
cdr3_aa: CATSREGVGGGARNIQYF

v_call: TRBV7-3
cdr3_aa: CASSWSGTGIGNTIYF